This TCR beta chain derives from a study of OX40 agonist ivuxolimab in advanced cancers. Study-level information: Every patient in dose escalation had hepatocellular carcinoma, melanoma, renal cell or head and neck cancer. General study results and limits: The study observed clonal expansion of CD4+ and CD8+ blood T cells by week 6 at 0.1 to 3.0 mg/kg. A proportion of nonresponders additionally exhibited low normalized T-cell clonal expansion.

Sequencing used immunoSEQ multiplex PCR; TCRdb keeps in-frame clones, though not all of them. The sample holds around 95,000 clones, about 89% seen once. In regard to this clone: Its antigen is as yet unknown.

The CDR3 has 15 amino acids. The germline CDR1 and CDR2 sequences are SGHDN and FVKESK. Trimming shortened V by 5 bases and J by 2 bases, and 15 bases separated the two germline ends. The source of this sequence is an adult with an advanced solid tumor such as melanoma, head and neck, liver or kidney cancer. The chain recombines TRBV14 with TRBJ1-1; D remains unclear. The input for sequencing was CD4+ or CD8+ T cells sorted from blood, taken in a trial of the OX40 agonist ivuxolimab. The chain's CDR3 is CASSEYDLPNTEAFF. DNA of the CDR3: TGTGCCAGCAGCGAGTACGACTTACCTAACACTGAAGCTTTCTTT.